Following are 7 T cell receptor beta chains from one sample sequenced in a study of control samples from healthy donors and cancer patients. Sequenced by immunoSEQ multiplex PCR; TCRdb stores in-frame clones only, minus some. The table shows fewer than 200,000 clones, with over 95% occurring only once. The sequenced sample consisted of blood. Receptors originate from a woman in her twenties or thirties in good health.

This clone appeared once. This chain uses TRBV9 with TRBJ1-1; D may be TRBD1 (5 bases). The V end was cut by 4 bases, the J end by 0 bases, with 13 bases between. This CDR3 region has 15 residues. Germline values: CDR1 SGDLS, CDR2 YYNGEE. CDR3 protein: CASSKNQGVNTEAFF. In nucleotides, the CDR3 is TGTGCCAGCAGCAAAAATCAGGGTGTGAACACTGAAGCTTTCTTT.

The chain uses TRBV5-4 and TRBJ1-1, with 7 bases aligning to TRBD1. V shed 5 bases and J 5 bases; nucleotides not matched to a gene: 9. The CDR3 extends over 14 amino acids. CDR1 is SGHNT, CDR2 YYREEE, per germline (reference sequence). This CDR3 reads CASRPTTGATEAFF. Here the CDR3 DNA reads TGTGCCAGCAGACCAACAACAGGGGCTACTGAAGCTTTCTTT. Looking up the rest from reference TRBV5-4 and TRBJ1-1 gives the full variable domain: ETGVTQSPTHLIKTRGQQVTLRCSSQSGHNTVSWYQQALGQGPQFIFQYYREEENGRGNFPPRFSGLQFPNYSSELNVNALELDDSALYLCASRPTTGATEAFFGQGTRLTVV.

The rearrangement links TRBV6-4 to TRBJ1-2; tentatively, D is TRBD1 (6 bases). Germline V gene data show CDR1 as MRHNA and CDR2 as SNTAGT. The CDR3 totals 13 residues. The ends were cut back, 6 bases at V and 5 bases at J, with 13 bases in the middle. CDR3 DNA: TGTGCCAGCAGCCCGGACAGAGGATATGGCTACACCTTC. Protein sequence: CASSPDRGYGYTF.

This clone appeared a single time. The chain employs TRBV12-3 or TRBV12-4 and TRBJ2-1; D not certain. This CDR3 is built from 12 residues. V was trimmed by 4 bases and J by 8 bases, leaving 9 bases between them. CDR3 loop: CASSWPGDEQFF. The DNA of the CDR3 is TGTGCCAGCAGTTGGCCCGGTGATGAGCAGTTCTTC.

The rearrangement joins TRBV19 to TRBJ2-3, with D perhaps matching TRBD1 or TRBD2 (5 bases each). Germline assignment: CDR1 LNHDA and CDR2 SQIVND (reference sequence). Trimming pared 7 bases from V and 2 bases from J, leaving 16 bases between. The CDR3 is made up of 15 amino acids. DNA for the CDR3: TGTGCCAGTACCATGAGGGGACGAAACACAGATACGCAGTATTTT. It is translated as CASTMRGRNTDTQYF.

This chain connects TRBV10-3 to TRBJ1-3, with 7 bases matching TRBD1. The CDR3 length is 14 residues. V trimming: 8 bases; J trimming: 0 bases; junction bases outside the gene matches: 4. The germline V gene has CDR1 ENHRY and CDR2 SYGVKD. CDR3: CAIGTALSGNTIYF. CDR3 DNA sequence: TGTGCCATCGGGACAGCTCTCTCTGGAAACACCATATATTTT.

The V and J genes are TRBV3-1 (or the pseudogene TRBV3-2) and TRBJ1-6; maybe TRBD1 (6 bases). The CDR3 consists of 15 residues. Germline V gene sequence: CDR1 LGHDT, CDR2 YNNKEL (reference sequence). V dropped 3 bases and J dropped 8 bases, with 14 bases sitting between them. DNA for the CDR3: TGTGCCAGCAGCCACAGGGGCCTTTGGGATTCACCCCTCCACTTT. This translates into CASSHRGLWDSPLHF.